The 27 T cell receptor beta chains below come from one sample, sequenced in a study of T cells in Graves' hyperthyroidism and ophthalmopathy. Amplified regions were TCR beta CDR3 sequences from RNA transcripts. In the first-round RT-PCR of the TCR CDR3, the HTBI primer set was used. From the multiplex PCR reads, TCRdb called clonotypes with MiXCR, one entry per CDR3 protein. The repertoire holds hundreds of thousands of distinct CDR3 sequences, with 15% to 20% as singletons. The specimen sequenced was blood. The source is a man aged 35-49 years with Graves' ophthalmopathy.

This clonotype was counted ten times or more. The chain carries TRBV12-3 or TRBV12-4 and TRBJ2-7, with 9 bases fitting TRBD2. CDR3 length equals 14 residues. Trimming took 6 bases from V and 6 from J; bases not matched to a gene: 9. For the CDR3, the DNA is TGTGCCAGCAGGGCCGGGACTAGCTTCCCCGAGCAGTACTTC. Protein: CASRAGTSFPEQYF.

A word on this clonotype: The CDR3 does not close with the conserved phenylalanine or tryptophan, likely indicating a read error. The J gene is TRBJ1-2, the V gene TRBV9; the match to TRBD1 covers 7 bases. Germline CDR1 and CDR2: SGDLS and YYNGEE. The CDR3 has 14 amino acids. V dropped 3 bases and J dropped 2; count of bases not matched to a gene: 4. The CDR3 is CASSGQGLNYGYTS. The CDR3 region has the DNA TGTGCCAGCAGCGGACAGGGTTTGAACTATGGCTACACCTCC.

Note on this clonotype: Because it lacks the conserved phenylalanine or tryptophan at the end, this CDR3 is likely a read error. The chain employs TRBV5-1 and TRBJ2-1; no clear D. The CDR3 has 15 amino acids. Germline lookup yields CDR1 SGHRS and CDR2 YFSETQ. The V gene lost 0 bases and the J gene lost 0 bases, with 7 bases spanning the gap. CDR3 nucleotide sequence: TGCGCCAGCAGCTTGGCCGGTAGCTCCTACAATGAGCAGTTCCTC. This codes for CASSLAGSSYNEQFL.

Ten or more counts support this clonotype. The chain has TRBV27 and TRBJ2-7, with 7 nucleotides matching TRBD2. CDR1 MNHEY and CDR2 SMNVEV come from the germline V gene (reference sequence). V shed 6 bases, J shed 1 base, and the junction held 3 bases outside the gene matches. The CDR3 length is 13 residues. CDR3: CASRRGSSYEQYF. The CDR3 DNA sequence: TGTGCCAGCAGGCGGGGGTCATCCTACGAGCAGTACTTC.

CDR3 DNA: TGTGCCAGCAGCGTAAGGGGGCAGGGGAACAATGAGCAGTTCTTC. Its protein is CASSVRGQGNNEQFF. The rearrangement joins TRBV9 to TRBJ2-1; 7 bases agree with TRBD1. V was pared by 1 base and J by 5 bases, with 6 bases of the junction left unmatched. Per germline, CDR1 SGDLS and CDR2 YYNGEE. There are 15 residues in the CDR3. Supplemented by reference TRBV9 and TRBJ2-1, the full variable domain reads DSGVTQTPKHLITATGQRVTLRCSPRSGDLSVYWYQQSLDQGLQFLIQYYNGEERAKGNILERFSAQQFPDLHSELNLSSLELGDSALYFCASSVRGQGNNEQFFGPGTRLTVL.

This chain connects TRBV6-1 to TRBJ1-2, with a weak D call TRBD1 (6 bases). CDR1 and CDR2 (germline): MNHNS, SASEGT. Trimming took off 2 bases at V and 6 bases at J, with 13 bases between the two ends. The CDR3 extends over 14 amino acids. CDR3 region: CASSESGTLNGYTF. CDR3 DNA: TGTGCCAGCAGTGAATCCGGGACACTAAATGGCTACACCTTC.

This clonotype was picked up many times. The rearrangement joins TRBV2 to TRBJ2-3, with 7 positions matching TRBD1. The germline CDR1 and CDR2 sequences are SNHLY and FYNNEI. V was clipped by 6 bases and J by 5 bases; unmatched bases: 5. The length of the CDR3 is 13 residues. CDR3 coding DNA: TGTGCCAGCAGGCGGACAGGTGAAGATACGCAGTATTTT. Translating it yields CASRRTGEDTQYF.

The table lists this clonotype with a few counts. This chain connects TRBV7-3 to TRBJ2-3; 8 bases agree with TRBD2. Per the germline V gene, CDR1 is SGHTA and CDR2 is FQGTGA. V shed 5 bases and J 8 bases; nucleotides not matched to a gene: 18. This CDR3 is built from 17 residues. The CDR3 loop is CASSPGGAGVGGGTQYF. In DNA form, the CDR3 reads TGTGCCAGCAGCCCGGGGGGAGCGGGAGTCGGCGGGGGTACGCAGTATTTT.

This clonotype was observed at least ten times. In DNA, the CDR3 is TGTGCCAGCAGTTTAGCGCGCGGGCCCTACACCTTC. It encodes CASSLARGPYTF. V is TRBV12-3 or TRBV12-4 and J is TRBJ1-2; D gene unclear. The CDR3 contains 12 residues. V gave up 0 bases and J gave up 10 bases, with 9 bases separating them.

This clonotype was seen a handful of times. The V gene is TRBV5-6, the J gene TRBJ1-6; D not resolved. The germline V gene encodes CDR1 SGHDT and CDR2 YYEEEE. V lost 0 bases and J 15 bases, leaving 10 bases between the germline ends. The CDR3 has 12 residues. CDR3 amino acids: CASSLVVGNLHF. In nucleotides, the CDR3 is TGTGCCAGCAGCTTGGTAGTGGGTAACCTCCACTTT.

The chain couples TRBV27 to TRBJ2-7, with D perhaps matching TRBD1 or TRBD2 (5 bases each). In germline, CDR1 is MNHEY, CDR2 SMNVEV (reference sequence). This CDR3 has 13 amino acids. With 10 bases removed from V and 3 bases from J, the gap between germline ends came to 16 bases. The DNA for the CDR3 is TGTGCCACCTCCCGGGGCGGAAGCTACGAGCAGTACTTC. It specifies CATSRGGSYEQYF.

The CDR3 nucleotides read TGTGCCAGCAGCCCCTTCGAGGGTTCCTATAATTCACCCCTCCACTTT. Its translation: CASSPFEGSYNSPLHF. The V call is TRBV7-6, the J call TRBJ1-6; D uncertain. The germline gives CDR1 SGHVS, CDR2 FNYEAQ. This CDR3 region has 16 residues. Between the trimmed V and J ends, which lost 5 bases and 1 base, there was a span of 12 bases.

CDR3 sequence reads: CASSQGFSYEQYF. The DNA of the CDR3 is TGCGCCAGCAGCCAAGGATTCTCCTACGAGCAGTACTTC. This chain links TRBV4-3 with TRBJ2-7; D remains unclear. Germline-derived CDR1 and CDR2 are LGHNA and YSLEER. CDR3 length: 13 residues. Trimming removed 1 base at V and 0 bases at J, with 4 bases between.

This clonotype turned up a few times. Here the CDR3 reads CASSVPPRSNEQFF. The CDR3 DNA reads TGTGCCAGCAGCGTGCCCCCCAGGAGCAATGAGCAGTTCTTC. The chain links TRBV9 to TRBJ2-1; the D is unclear. The germline CDR1 and CDR2 sequences are SGDLS and YYNGEE. V was cut by 2 bases and J by 6 bases, with 12 bases left in between. CDR3 length: 14 residues.

This chain links TRBV5-5 with TRBJ1-2; 8 nucleotides align to TRBD1. Germline values: CDR1 SGHKS, CDR2 YYEKEE (reference sequence). The CDR3 extends over 15 amino acids. V lost 6 bases and J lost 7; bases outside the gene matches: 14. CDR3 DNA sequence: TGTGCCAGCACCTCTCGAGGACAGGGATCGGTTGGCTACACCTTC. This sequence encodes CASTSRGQGSVGYTF.

The rearrangement joins TRBV29-1 to TRBJ2-3; maybe TRBD1 (6 bases). The CDR3 loop spans 11 amino acids. Trimming left V 6 bases short and J 8 bases short, with 12 bases between. Germline loops: CDR1 SQVTM, CDR2 ANQGSEA. CDR3 DNA sequence: TGCAGCGTACAACAGGGTGGTACGCAGTATTTT. Amino acid sequence: CSVQQGGTQYF.

The chain is built from TRBV18 and TRBJ1-5, with D possibly TRBD1 on 6 matching bases. CDR1 is KGHSH, CDR2 LQKENI, per germline. Trimming stripped 3 bases from V and 9 bases from J, with 12 bases between. This CDR3 contains 13 residues. The chain's CDR3 is CASSPGAQGPQHF. The DNA of the CDR3 is TGTGCCAGCTCACCGGGGGCACAGGGGCCCCAGCATTTT.

The gene calls are TRBV28 and TRBJ2-1, with 7 bases aligning to TRBD2. V was pared by 4 bases and J by 0 bases, with 6 bases of the junction left unmatched. Per the germline V gene, CDR1 is MDHEN and CDR2 is SYDVKM. The CDR3 contains 16 residues. CDR3 amino acids: CASSSGGKSSYNEQFF. The CDR3 DNA reads as TGTGCCAGCAGTTCGGGAGGTAAGAGCTCCTACAATGAGCAGTTCTTC.

This clonotype was recorded many times. The chain combines TRBV5-6 with TRBJ2-5; possibly TRBD1 or TRBD2 for D (6 bases each). Germline V lookup: CDR1 SGHDT, CDR2 YYEEEE. There are 15 residues in the CDR3. The V gene lost 7 bases and the J gene lost 4 bases, with 20 bases spanning the gap. The CDR3 loop reads CASLRGRGSVETQYF. The CDR3, as DNA: TGTGCCAGCTTACGGGGGCGCGGATCCGTAGAGACCCAGTACTTC. Based on the CDR3 plus reference TRBV5-6 and TRBJ2-5, the full variable domain is DAGVTQSPTHLIKTRGQQVTLRCSPKSGHDTVSWYQQALGQGPQFIFQYYEEEERQRGNFPDRFSGHQFPNYSSELNVNALLLGDSALYLCASLRGRGSVETQYFGPGTRLLVL.

This clonotype was picked up a small number of times. The CDR3 region is CASPDSSFNYGYTF. The CDR3 DNA reads as TGTGCCAGTCCGGACAGCTCATTTAACTATGGCTACACCTTC. The rearrangement links TRBV7-9 to TRBJ1-2; tentative D call: TRBD1 (6 bases). V dropped 9 bases and J dropped 1 base, with 15 bases sitting between them. Germline V gene sequence: CDR1 SEHNR, CDR2 FQNEAQ (reference sequence). The CDR3 runs 14 residues. The full variable domain, in which reference TRBV7-9 and TRBJ1-2 provide the parts outside the CDR3, is DTGVSQNPRHKITKRGQNVTFRCDPISEHNRLYWYRQTLGQGPEFLTYFQNEAQLEKSRLLSDRFSAERPKGSFSTLEIQRTEQGDSAMYLCASPDSSFNYGYTFGSGTRLTVV.

This sequence joins TRBV6-1 and TRBJ1-2, with D perhaps matching TRBD1 (5 bases). Germline V gene lookup returns CDR1 MNHNS and CDR2 SASEGT. V gave up 7 bases and J gave up 4 bases, with 13 bases separating them. This CDR3 is 13 amino acids long. The CDR3 loop reads CASTLAGGYGYTF. The CDR3 DNA reads TGTGCCAGCACCCTCGCGGGGGGCTATGGCTACACCTTC.

This clonotype showed up many times. The chain uses TRBV28 and TRBJ2-3; weak D call: TRBD2 (7 bases). Trimming stripped 7 bases from V and 2 bases from J, with 13 bases between. CDR1 is MDHEN, CDR2 SYDVKM, per germline. The CDR3 covers 14 residues. The CDR3 bases are TGTGCCAGCAACCGGGGGGCCCTCACAGATACGCAGTATTTT. Translating gives CASNRGALTDTQYF.

This clonotype has just a few counts. The chain carries TRBV7-9 and TRBJ2-7; 9 positions match TRBD1. V dropped 2 bases and J dropped 1; count of bases not matched to a gene: 3. This CDR3 spans 15 amino acids. Germline V gene lookup returns CDR1 SEHNR and CDR2 FQNEAQ (reference sequence). The DNA for the CDR3 is TGTGCCAGCAGCTTAAAAGGGACAGGGTCCTACGAGCAGTACTTC. It is translated as CASSLKGTGSYEQYF.

The table lists this clonotype with many counts. The V gene is TRBV11-2, the J gene TRBJ2-7, with D hard to call. V was cut by 0 bases and J by 6 bases, with 15 bases left in between. Germline V gene lookup returns CDR1 SGHAT and CDR2 FQNNGV. The CDR3 has 15 amino acids. The CDR3: CASSLDEGGSREQYF. Here the CDR3 DNA reads TGTGCCAGCAGCTTAGATGAAGGCGGATCCCGCGAGCAGTACTTC. Drawing the rest from reference TRBV11-2 and TRBJ2-7, the complete variable domain is EAGVAQSPRYKIIEKRQSVAFWCNPISGHATLYWYQQILGQGPKLLIQFQNNGVVDDSQLPKDRFSAERLKGVDSTLKIQPAKLEDSAVYLCASSLDEGGSREQYFGPGTRLTVT.

This clonotype was detected only a few times. The chain combines TRBV19 with TRBJ1-5; maybe TRBD1 (5 bases). The germline gives CDR1 LNHDA, CDR2 SQIVND (reference sequence). There are 20 residues in the CDR3. V lost 6 bases to trimming and J lost 6 bases, with 33 bases between them. The CDR3 is CASSKSPPGRSPSRSQPQHF. The CDR3 DNA sequence: TGTGCCAGTAGCAAATCTCCTCCGGGACGGTCACCCTCTCGTAGTCAGCCCCAGCATTTT.

The genes are TRBV24-1 and TRBJ1-2; D call uncertain. The CDR3 contains 13 residues. The germline V and J ends were trimmed by 6 bases and 2 bases, with 9 bases remaining between them. CDR1 and CDR2 (germline): KGHDR, SFDVKD. CDR3 sequence (DNA): TGTGCCACCAGTATGGCGAGAAACTATGGCTACACCTTC. This encodes CATSMARNYGYTF.

On this clonotype: This could be a read error, since a much larger clone is one nucleotide away. This sequence joins TRBV5-1 and TRBJ2-1; 9 bases fit TRBD1. Germline-derived CDR1 and CDR2 are SGHRS and YFSETQ. This CDR3 is built from 15 residues. The ends lost 4 bases at V and 8 bases at J; junction bases unmatched: 10. This CDR3 reads CASSVLQGARDEQFF. The CDR3 DNA sequence: TGCGCCAGCAGCGTCCTACAGGGGGCGCGGGATGAGCAGTTCTTC.